This entry features one T cell receptor beta chain sequence. Its specificity is unknown. V shed 0 bases and J 1 base; nucleotides not matched to a gene: 11. CDR1 is WSHSY and CDR2 is SAAADI in the germline V gene. The CDR3 has 18 amino acids. The sample is drawn from a study of radiotherapy plus CTLA-4 blockade in lung cancer. Produced via immunoSEQ multiplex PCR; TCRdb's table is partial and in-frame only. The sample includes 49,000 or so clones, roughly three quarters of them seen just once. Receiving focal radiation plus CTLA-4 blockade with ipilimumab were patients who had chemo-refractory metastatic non-small-cell lung cancer. Findings of the study overall: TCR clones from tumors expanded in blood after radiotherapy plus ipilimumab. Early shifts in blood T cell clones, with interferon-beta, reportedly predicted response best.

The rearrangement uses TRBV10-2 and TRBJ1-2; TRBD1 matches at 7 bases. The source is a human donor with non-small cell lung cancer who had stable disease on radiotherapy plus ipilimumab. The material sequenced was peripheral blood, taken from a patient treated with radiotherapy plus ipilimumab. CDR3 bases: TGCGCCAGCAGTGAGTCTATAACAGGGGCGACCCATAACTATGGCTACACCTTC. It codes for CASSESITGATHNYGYTF.